A selection of T cell receptor beta chains follows, all from one sample in a study of blood T cell repertoires in COVID-19. Some clones are missing from TCRdb's copy, which holds only in-frame ones; the method was immunoSEQ multiplex PCR. The sample lists 80,000 to 95,000 clones; more than 70% were seen once. Sequencing was carried out using peripheral blood. These receptors came from a woman aged 65 to 85 with acute or convalescent COVID-19. Both conserved end residues are part of each CDR3. The order of the fields is J gene, V gene, D gene, CDR3 protein. D genes are given only for firm matches.

TRBJ2-1 | TRBV7-9 | TRBD2 | CASSLESGAYNEQFF
TRBJ1-1 | TRBV6-5 | TRBD1 | CASSRQGNTEAFF
TRBJ1-5 | TRBV5-6 | NA | CASSMREGRQPQHF
TRBJ2-3 | TRBV6-6 | TRBD2 | CASGGGRGTSTDTQYF
TRBJ2-5 | TRBV27 | TRBD2 | CASSSLAGWETQYF
TRBJ2-1 | TRBV6-2/TRBV6-3 | TRBD2 | CASSPGTSGYNEQFF
TRBJ1-1 | TRBV19 | NA | CASTPGGSRDWAEAFF
TRBJ1-1 | TRBV7-8 | NA | CASTRRQANTEAFF
TRBJ1-1 | TRBV18 | NA | CASSPSGRANTEAFF
TRBJ2-1 | TRBV6-2/TRBV6-3 | NA | CASSYFDEQFF
TRBJ2-2 | TRBV5-1 | NA | CASSLEQVNTGELFF
TRBJ2-5 | TRBV6-2/TRBV6-3 | NA | CASSHGRGGETQYF
TRBJ1-4 | TRBV7-2 | NA | CASSFGGGSEKLFF
TRBJ2-1 | TRBV21-1 | NA | CASSKGAGVVSYNEQFF
TRBJ1-2 | TRBV19 | NA | CASSSGHEANYGYTF
TRBJ2-1 | TRBV27 | NA | CASTHSSYNEQFF
TRBJ2-6 | TRBV5-1 | NA | CASSLDLGGSGANVLTF
TRBJ1-2 | TRBV4-1 | NA | CASSQVAGGSNYGYTF
TRBJ2-3 | TRBV7-2 | NA | CASSPRPPGLPANTDTQYF
TRBJ2-1 | TRBV7-2 | NA | CASSLLGQTLNEQFF
TRBJ1-5 | TRBV28 | TRBD1 | CASNVQGGNQPQHF
TRBJ1-1 | TRBV5-6 | TRBD1 | CASSRRRLGGEEAFF
TRBJ1-3 | TRBV5-1 | NA | CASRQQSSGNTIYF
TRBJ1-1 | TRBV19 | TRBD1 | CASIRTGGITEAFF
TRBJ2-1 | TRBV7-9 | TRBD1 | CASSSPWGQGAGNEQFF
TRBJ1-5 | TRBV10-2 | TRBD1 | CASSWTGVDNQPQHF
TRBJ1-1 | TRBV18 | NA | CASSPLRGLNTEAFF
TRBJ1-1 | TRBV19 | NA | CASRSAAVRVNTEAFF
TRBJ1-2 | TRBV19 | TRBD1 | CASSIMGTGKFGGYTF
TRBJ1-1 | TRBV5-1 | TRBD1 | CASSLAADRANTEAFF
TRBJ2-1 | TRBV6-2/TRBV6-3 | NA | CASSSIRRLVTYNEQFF
TRBJ1-2 | TRBV10-2 | TRBD1 | CASRDRGDGYTF
TRBJ1-3 | TRBV27 | NA | CASSSPGNTIYF
TRBJ1-6 | TRBV27 | TRBD1 | CASSFHGQGASPLHF
TRBJ1-1 | TRBV19 | TRBD1 | CASRDRGEVPEAFF
TRBJ1-2 | TRBV12-3/TRBV12-4 | TRBD1 | CASSRTGVGYTF
TRBJ2-5 | TRBV19 | NA | CASSIGGSPIEETQYF
TRBJ1-3 | TRBV30 | TRBD1 | CAWSWTTGGSISGNTIYF
TRBJ1-2 | TRBV15 | TRBD1 | CATSRDRDYGYTF